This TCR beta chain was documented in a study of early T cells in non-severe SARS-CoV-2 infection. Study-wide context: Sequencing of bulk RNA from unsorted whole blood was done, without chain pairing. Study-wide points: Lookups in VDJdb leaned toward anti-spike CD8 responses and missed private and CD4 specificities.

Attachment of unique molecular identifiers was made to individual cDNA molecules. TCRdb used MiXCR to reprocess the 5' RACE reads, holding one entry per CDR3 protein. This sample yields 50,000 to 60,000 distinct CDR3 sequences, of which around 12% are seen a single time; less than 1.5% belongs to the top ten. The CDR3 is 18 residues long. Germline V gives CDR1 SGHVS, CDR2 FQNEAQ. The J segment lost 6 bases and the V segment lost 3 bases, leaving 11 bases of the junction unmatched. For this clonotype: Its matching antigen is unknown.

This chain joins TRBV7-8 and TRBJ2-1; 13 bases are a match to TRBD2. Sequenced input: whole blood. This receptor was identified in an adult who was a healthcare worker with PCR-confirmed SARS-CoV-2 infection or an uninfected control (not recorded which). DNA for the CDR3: TGTGCCAGCAGCTTCCCCCGACTAGCGGGGGGAGTGGGCAATGAGCAGTTCTTC. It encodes CASSFPRLAGGVGNEQFF.